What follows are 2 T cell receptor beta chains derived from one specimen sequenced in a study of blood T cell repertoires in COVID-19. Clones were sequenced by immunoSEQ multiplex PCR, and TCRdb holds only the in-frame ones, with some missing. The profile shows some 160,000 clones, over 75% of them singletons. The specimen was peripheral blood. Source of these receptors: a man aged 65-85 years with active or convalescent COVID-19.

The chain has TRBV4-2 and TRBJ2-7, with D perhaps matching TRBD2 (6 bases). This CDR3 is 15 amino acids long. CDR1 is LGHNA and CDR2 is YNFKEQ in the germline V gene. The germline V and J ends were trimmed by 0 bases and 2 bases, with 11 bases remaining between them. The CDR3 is CASSQERSGPYEQYF. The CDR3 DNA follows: TGTGCCAGCAGCCAAGAACGTAGCGGCCCCTACGAGCAGTACTTC.

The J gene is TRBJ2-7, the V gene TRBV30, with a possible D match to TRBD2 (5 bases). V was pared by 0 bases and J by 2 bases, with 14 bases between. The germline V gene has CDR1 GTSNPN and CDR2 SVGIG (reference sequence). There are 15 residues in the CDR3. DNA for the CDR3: TGTGCCTGGAGTGTAGGGAGCATTACCCCCTACGAGCAGTACTTC. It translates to CAWSVGSITPYEQYF.